The rows below give T cell receptor beta chains drawn from one sample of a study of quantifying T cell responses using KT2 cells. TCRdb used MiXCR to reprocess the UMI-ligation and nested PCR reads, holding one entry per CDR3 protein. The repertoire includes approximately 43,000 distinct CDR3 sequences, about 18% of them detected once, and 40% to 45% sits in the top ten. Sequenced sample: PBMCs spiked with cells of the T cell clone KT2. These receptors all come from a human donor. Each CDR3 is given with its conserved first and last residue. Fields, in order: J gene, clone size, D gene, V gene, CDR3 protein, CDR3 DNA. A D gene is named only where the DNA matches it firmly. The size of a clone is reported for some rows only, either as once, few or many, or as a class for expanded clones.

>TRBJ2-1|NA|TRBD1|TRBV6-1
CASREQGVYNEQFF
TGTGCCAGCAGAGAACAGGGGGTTTACAATGAGCAGTTCTTC
>TRBJ1-1|few|TRBD1|TRBV3-1
CASSPLGGQGEYTEAFF
TGTGCCAGCAGCCCCCTGGGCGGACAGGGCGAGTACACTGAAGCTTTCTTT
>TRBJ2-7|many|TRBD2|TRBV12-3/TRBV12-4
CASSPTSGPYEQYF
TGTGCCAGCAGTCCCACTAGCGGGCCCTACGAGCAGTACTTC
>TRBJ1-6|NA|NA|TRBV15
CATSRDRAGEDSPLHF
TGTGCCACCAGCAGAGATCGGGCAGGGGAGGATTCACCCCTCCACTTT
>TRBJ2-3|many|NA|TRBV12-3/TRBV12-4
CASSLIGRLSTDTQYF
TGTGCCAGCAGTTTGATAGGGCGGTTGAGCACAGATACGCAGTATTTT
>TRBJ1-3|few|NA|TRBV2
CASSERGAGNTIYF
TGTGCCAGCAGTGAGAGAGGGGCTGGAAACACCATATATTTT
>TRBJ2-1|few|TRBD2|TRBV20-1
CSAPSGRAPNEQFF
TGCAGTGCTCCTAGCGGGAGGGCCCCTAATGAGCAGTTCTTC
>TRBJ1-3|few|NA|TRBV6-2/TRBV6-3
CASSWVPGNTIYF
TGTGCCAGCAGTTGGGTTCCTGGAAACACCATATATTTT
>TRBJ2-7|NA|NA|TRBV21-1
CASSLAGESYEQYF
TGTGCCAGCAGCCTAGCGGGGGAGTCCTACGAGCAGTACTTC
>TRBJ1-2|NA|NA|TRBV6-6
CASSSQLGPQANYGYTF
TGTGCCAGCAGTTCACAACTGGGACCTCAAGCTAACTATGGCTACACCTTC
>TRBJ1-5|NA|TRBD1|TRBV4-1
CASKPPGTGFLYPWGLPQHF
TGCGCCAGCAAACCTCCCGGGACAGGGTTCCTCTACCCCTGGGGTCTGCCCCAGCATTTT
>TRBJ2-7|many|NA|TRBV12-3/TRBV12-4
CASSLLGRSYEQYF
TGTGCCAGCAGTCTCCTGGGACGGTCCTACGAGCAGTACTTC
>TRBJ2-3|NA|NA|TRBV2
CASSDPLQGLLQYF
TGTGCCAGCAGTGATCCTTTACAGGGTCTGTTGCAGTATTTT
>TRBJ2-5|many|TRBD1|TRBV12-5
CASGLDRGQVETQYF
TGTGCTAGTGGTTTGGACCGGGGACAGGTTGAGACCCAGTACTTC
>TRBJ2-7|NA|NA|TRBV29-1
CSGAVEGDTYEQYF
TGCAGCGGGGCGGTTGAGGGGGACACCTACGAGCAGTACTTC
>TRBJ1-3|few|NA|TRBV7-8
CASSLGSSGNTIYF
TGTGCCAGCAGCTTAGGCAGCTCTGGAAACACCATATATTTT
>TRBJ2-1|few|NA|TRBV12-3/TRBV12-4
CASSLGGATDEQFF
TGTGCCAGCAGTTTAGGGGGGGCCACAGATGAGCAGTTCTTC
>TRBJ2-5|few|TRBD2|TRBV3-1
CASTHSGSQETQYF
TGTGCCAGCACCCACAGCGGGAGTCAGGAGACCCAGTACTTC
>TRBJ2-6|few|NA|TRBV12-3/TRBV12-4
CASSLLGTGANVLTF
TGTGCCAGCAGTTTACTGGGAACTGGGGCCAACGTCCTGACTTTC
>TRBJ1-1|NA|NA|TRBV29-1
CSVQGLTEAFF
TGCAGCGTGCAGGGGCTTACTGAAGCTTTCTTT
>TRBJ1-1|NA|NA|TRBV6-6
CASSYSWTASSTEAFF
TGTGCCAGCAGTTACTCCTGGACAGCTTCAAGCACTGAAGCTTTCTTT
>TRBJ1-3|few|NA|TRBV20-1
CSALISGNTIYF
TGCAGTGCCTTAATCTCTGGAAACACCATATATTTT